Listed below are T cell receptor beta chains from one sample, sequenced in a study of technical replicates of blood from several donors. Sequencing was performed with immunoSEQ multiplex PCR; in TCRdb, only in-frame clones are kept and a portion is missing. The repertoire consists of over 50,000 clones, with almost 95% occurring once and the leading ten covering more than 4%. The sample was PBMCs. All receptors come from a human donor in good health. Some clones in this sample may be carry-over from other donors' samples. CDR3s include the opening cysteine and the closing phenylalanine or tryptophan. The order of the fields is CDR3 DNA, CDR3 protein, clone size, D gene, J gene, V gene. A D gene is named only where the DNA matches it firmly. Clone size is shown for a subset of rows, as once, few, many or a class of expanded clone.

TGCGCCAGCAGCCAAGGACAGGGAGCGAACACCGGGGAGCTGTTTTTT | CASSQGQGANTGELFF | . | TRBD1 | TRBJ2-2 | TRBV4-1
TGTGCCAGCAGCTTGGCCGGGGCGGGAAAGAACACTGAAGCTTTCTTT | CASSLAGAGKNTEAFF | . | . | TRBJ1-1 | TRBV5-8
TGTGCCAGCAGTGATGGCTCTTATAAGTTCTTC | CASSDGSYKFF | once | . | TRBJ2-1 | TRBV2
TGTGCCAGCAGCACCTGGACGGACGAGGGAGAAAAACTGTTTTTT | CASSTWTDEGEKLFF | few | . | TRBJ1-4 | TRBV7-9
TGTGCCAGCAGAGGGACAGGGAGAATGCAGTACTTC | CASRGTGRMQYF | . | TRBD1 | TRBJ2-5 | TRBV6-6
TGTGCCAGCAGCTTAATCTTCCCTATTTTATCTGGAAACACCATATATTTT | CASSLIFPILSGNTIYF | . | . | TRBJ1-3 | TRBV7-8
TGTGCCAGCAGTTTAAGGTTCGGGGGGGCGGCCTACGAGCAGTACTTC | CASSLRFGGAAYEQYF | . | TRBD2 | TRBJ2-7 | TRBV27
TGTGCCACCAGCAGAGGACAGGGAAGGGACGAGCAGTACTTC | CATSRGQGRDEQYF | . | TRBD1 | TRBJ2-7 | TRBV15
TGTGCCAGCAGCTCGGGAACCGCGGCGGATACGCAGTATTTT | CASSSGTAADTQYF | . | . | TRBJ2-3 | TRBV7-7
TGTGCCAGCAGTACCGGGGGAGCGAACATTCAGTACTTC | CASSTGGANIQYF | . | . | TRBJ2-4 | TRBV6-6
TGTGCCAGCAGCGTATCACCGGTTCCCCAAGAGACCCAGTACTTC | CASSVSPVPQETQYF | . | . | TRBJ2-5 | TRBV9
TGTGCCAGTAGTATCCTGAGCTCCTATAATTCACCCCTCCACTTT | CASSILSSYNSPLHF | . | . | TRBJ1-6 | TRBV19
TGTGCCAGCAGTTTATTGGGACAGAGCTCTGGGGCCAACGTCCTGACTTTC | CASSLLGQSSGANVLTF | . | TRBD1 | TRBJ2-6 | TRBV27
TGTGCCAGCAGTGAAACCCGAGGGGGGGCCGGAGGGGATACGCAGTATTTT | CASSETRGGAGGDTQYF | . | . | TRBJ2-3 | TRBV25-1
TGCGCCAGCAGCCAAGCCCGATTGAGGACTTCGGGAAATGAGCAGTTCTTC | CASSQARLRTSGNEQFF | . | . | TRBJ2-1 | TRBV4-1
TGTGCCAGCAGCTTAAATACGCGGGGGATCACCGGGGAGCTGTTTTTT | CASSLNTRGITGELFF | . | TRBD2 | TRBJ2-2 | TRBV7-3
TGTGCCAGCAGTGTGGCAGACACAGATACGCAGTATTTT | CASSVADTDTQYF | . | . | TRBJ2-3 | TRBV6-4
TGTGCCAGCAAAAAGGGACAGGGAAACACCATATATTTT | CASKKGQGNTIYF | . | TRBD1 | TRBJ1-3 | TRBV2
TGCGCCAGCAGCCCTGGGGACAGGGCATACTATGGCTACACCTTC | CASSPGDRAYYGYTF | . | TRBD1 | TRBJ1-2 | TRBV5-1
TGTGCCAGCAGGCCCGGCGGGACTGACAATGAGCAGTTCTTC | CASRPGGTDNEQFF | . | . | TRBJ2-1 | TRBV5-4
TGTGCCACCTCCGGGACAGGAGTCACCGGAGAGCTGTTTTTT | CATSGTGVTGELFF | . | TRBD1 | TRBJ2-2 | TRBV10-3
TGTGCCAGCAGTTTAGACTGGAGGGGAGCTGAAGCTTTCTTT | CASSLDWRGAEAFF | . | . | TRBJ1-1 | TRBV27
TGTGCCATCAGTGACCTAAGACAGGGTAGTGAGCAGTTCTTC | CAISDLRQGSEQFF | once | TRBD1 | TRBJ2-1 | TRBV10-3
TGTGCCAGCAGTTACGGGTGGCAGGGGCTCGGAAACACCATATATTTT | CASSYGWQGLGNTIYF | . | . | TRBJ1-3 | TRBV6-5
TGCGCCAGCAGCTTCTTGAGCTCCTACGAGCAGTACTTC | CASSFLSSYEQYF | . | . | TRBJ2-7 | TRBV5-1
TGTGCCAGCAGCCTCAGGGGGTTAAACAAGAACACTGAAGCTTTCTTT | CASSLRGLNKNTEAFF | . | TRBD1 | TRBJ1-1 | TRBV13
TGTGCCAGCAGTTACTCCCCCCAGGTTAATTCACCCCTCCACTTT | CASSYSPQVNSPLHF | . | . | TRBJ1-6 | TRBV6-6
TGCGCCAGCAGCTTCACAGGGTCACTAGCGGGAGCAATTTCCGATGAGCAGTTCTTC | CASSFTGSLAGAISDEQFF | . | TRBD2 | TRBJ2-1 | TRBV5-1
TGTGCCAGCAGTGAAGCGGGGAGGAGGGGCTACGAGCAGTACTTC | CASSEAGRRGYEQYF | . | . | TRBJ2-7 | TRBV2
TGCGCCAGCAGCTTTTCCCTCGGGACAGGGGGAGAGACCCAGTACTTC | CASSFSLGTGGETQYF | . | TRBD1 | TRBJ2-5 | TRBV5-1
TGTGCCAGCAGTGTGGGGCAGGGGCATCAGCCCCAGCATTTT | CASSVGQGHQPQHF | few | . | TRBJ1-5 | TRBV2